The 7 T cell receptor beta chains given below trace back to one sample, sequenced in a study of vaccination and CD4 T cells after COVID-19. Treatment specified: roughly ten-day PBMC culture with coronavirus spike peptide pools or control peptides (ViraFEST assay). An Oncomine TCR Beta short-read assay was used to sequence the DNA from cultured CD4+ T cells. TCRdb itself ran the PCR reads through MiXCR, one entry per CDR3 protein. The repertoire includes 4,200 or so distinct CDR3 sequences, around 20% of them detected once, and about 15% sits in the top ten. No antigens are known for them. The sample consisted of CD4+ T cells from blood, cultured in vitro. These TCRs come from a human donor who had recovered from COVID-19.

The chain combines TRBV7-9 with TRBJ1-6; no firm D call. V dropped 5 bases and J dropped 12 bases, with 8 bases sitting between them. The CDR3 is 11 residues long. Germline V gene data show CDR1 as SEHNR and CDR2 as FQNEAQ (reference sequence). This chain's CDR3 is CASSPPEPLHF. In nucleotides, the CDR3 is TGTGCCAGCAGCCCCCCTGAACCCCTCCACTTT. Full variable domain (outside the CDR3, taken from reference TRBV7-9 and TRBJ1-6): DTGVSQNPRHKITKRGQNVTFRCDPISEHNRLYWYRQTLGQGPEFLTYFQNEAQLEKSRLLSDRFSAERPKGSFSTLEIQRTEQGDSAMYLCASSPPEPLHFGNGTRLTVT.

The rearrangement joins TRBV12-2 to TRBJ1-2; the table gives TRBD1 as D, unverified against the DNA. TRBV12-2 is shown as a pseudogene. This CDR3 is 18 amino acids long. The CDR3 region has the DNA TGTGCAAGTCGCTTAAGCGCGACAAGGGGGCGGATGTTCTATGGCTACACCTTC. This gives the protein CASRLSATRGRMFYGYTF.

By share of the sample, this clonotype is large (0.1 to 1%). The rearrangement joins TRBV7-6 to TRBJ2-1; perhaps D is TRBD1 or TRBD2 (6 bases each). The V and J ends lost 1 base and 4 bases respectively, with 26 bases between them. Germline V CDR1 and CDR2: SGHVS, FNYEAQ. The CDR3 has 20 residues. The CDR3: CASSLDWSPFGGAGYNEQFF. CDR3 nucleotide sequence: TGTGCCAGCAGCTTAGATTGGAGTCCGTTTGGGGGCGCGGGGTACAATGAGCAGTTCTTC.

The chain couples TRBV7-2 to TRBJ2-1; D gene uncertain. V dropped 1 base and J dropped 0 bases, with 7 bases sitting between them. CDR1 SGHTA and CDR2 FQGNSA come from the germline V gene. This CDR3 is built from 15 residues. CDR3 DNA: TGTGCCAGCAGCTTAGATGGTGGCTCCTACAATGAGCAGTTCTTC. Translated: CASSLDGGSYNEQFF.

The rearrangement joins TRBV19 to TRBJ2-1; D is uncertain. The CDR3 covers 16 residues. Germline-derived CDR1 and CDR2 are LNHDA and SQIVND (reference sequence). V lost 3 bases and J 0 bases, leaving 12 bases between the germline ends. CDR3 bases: TGTGCCAGTAGTATTTCGGCGGTAAGCTCCTACAATGAGCAGTTCTTC. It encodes CASSISAVSSYNEQFF.

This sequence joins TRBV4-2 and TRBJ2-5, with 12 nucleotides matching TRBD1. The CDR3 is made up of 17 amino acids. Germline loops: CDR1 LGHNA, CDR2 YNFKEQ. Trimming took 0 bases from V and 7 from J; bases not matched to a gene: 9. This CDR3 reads CASSQDGGQGARRTQYF. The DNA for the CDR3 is TGTGCCAGCAGCCAAGATGGGGGACAGGGGGCCCGCCGGACCCAGTACTTC.

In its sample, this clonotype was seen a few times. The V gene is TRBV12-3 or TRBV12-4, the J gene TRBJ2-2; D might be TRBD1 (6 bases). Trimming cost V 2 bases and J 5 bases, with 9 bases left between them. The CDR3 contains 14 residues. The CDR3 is CASSLKGGTGELFF. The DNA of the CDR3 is TGTGCCAGCAGTTTAAAAGGGGGTACCGGGGAGCTGTTTTTT.